This T cell receptor beta chain derives from a study of OX40 agonist ivuxolimab in advanced cancers. General observations from the study: Blood T cells, both CD4+ and CD8+, expanded clonally by week 6 at 0.1 to 3.0 mg/kg.

V was pared by 0 bases and J by 4 bases, with 9 bases between. Germline assignment: CDR1 MNHEY and CDR2 SMNVEV (reference sequence). This CDR3 spans 14 amino acids. To note about this clone: What it recognizes is unknown.

Sequencing was performed with immunoSEQ multiplex PCR; in TCRdb, only in-frame clones are kept and a portion is missing. The data show roughly 28,000 clones, with approximately 78% seen just once and less than 25% held by the top ten. This TCR came from an adult with an advanced solid tumor such as melanoma, head and neck, liver or kidney cancer. The J gene is TRBJ1-2, the V gene TRBV27, with TRBD1 as a possible D gene (6 bases). This specimen was CD4+ or CD8+ T cells sorted from blood, taken in a trial of the OX40 agonist ivuxolimab. DNA for the CDR3: TGTGCCAGCAGTTTATCAGGGGGTGGCTATGGCTACACCTTC. Translated: CASSLSGGGYGYTF.